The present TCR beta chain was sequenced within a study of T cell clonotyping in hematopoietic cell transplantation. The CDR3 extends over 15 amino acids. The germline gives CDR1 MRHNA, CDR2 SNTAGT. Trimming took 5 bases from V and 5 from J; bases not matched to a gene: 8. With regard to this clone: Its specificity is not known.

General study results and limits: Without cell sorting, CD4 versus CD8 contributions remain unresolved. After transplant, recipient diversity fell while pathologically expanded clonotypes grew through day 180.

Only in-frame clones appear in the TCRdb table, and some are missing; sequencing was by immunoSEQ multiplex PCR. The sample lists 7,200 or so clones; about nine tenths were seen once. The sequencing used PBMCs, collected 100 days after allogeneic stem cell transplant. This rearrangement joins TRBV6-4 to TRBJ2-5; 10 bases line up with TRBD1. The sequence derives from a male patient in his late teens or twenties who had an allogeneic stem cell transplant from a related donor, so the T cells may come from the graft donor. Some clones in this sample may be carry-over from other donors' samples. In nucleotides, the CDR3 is TGTGCCAGCAGTTCGACAGGGGGCGTGGGCGAGACCCAGTACTTC. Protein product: CASSSTGGVGETQYF.